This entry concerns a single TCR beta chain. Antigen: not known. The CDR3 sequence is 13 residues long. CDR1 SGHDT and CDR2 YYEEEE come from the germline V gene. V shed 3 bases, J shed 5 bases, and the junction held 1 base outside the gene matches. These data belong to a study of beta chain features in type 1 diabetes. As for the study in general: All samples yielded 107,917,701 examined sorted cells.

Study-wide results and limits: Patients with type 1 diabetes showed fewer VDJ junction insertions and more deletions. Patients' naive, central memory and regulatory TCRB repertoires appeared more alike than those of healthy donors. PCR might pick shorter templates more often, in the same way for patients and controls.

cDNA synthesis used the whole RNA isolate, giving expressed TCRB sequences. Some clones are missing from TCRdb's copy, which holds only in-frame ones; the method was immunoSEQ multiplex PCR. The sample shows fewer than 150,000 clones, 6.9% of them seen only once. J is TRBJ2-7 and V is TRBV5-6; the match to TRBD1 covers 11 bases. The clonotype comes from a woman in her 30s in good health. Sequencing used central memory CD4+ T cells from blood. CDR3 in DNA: TGTGCCAGCAGCTCGGGACAGGGGGACGAGCAGTACTTC. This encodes CASSSGQGDEQYF.